The entry below describes one T cell receptor (beta chain). Antigen unknown. Germline CDR1 SEHNR, CDR2 FQNEAQ (reference sequence). With V trimmed by 5 bases and J by 2 bases, 4 bases remained unmatched. The CDR3 has 16 amino acids. This entry is derived from a study of identical twins. The study, taken as a whole, reports: Within beta out-of-frame sequences, the excess sharing observed between twins was weaker. Models underestimated out-of-frame TCR alpha sharing in monozygotic twins.

TCRdb used MiXCR to reprocess the 5' RACE reads, holding one entry per CDR3 protein. The sample records roughly 770,000 distinct CDR3 sequences, roughly 20% being singletons. This sample also belongs to another study, concerning T cells expressing NK-cell markers. From that paper: There were seven HCMV-seropositive donors and one seronegative donor among the eight sequenced. One observes that, in a few donors, these clonotypes were also the leading ones within the CD3+CD56-NKG2C+ fraction.

The chain employs TRBV7-9 and TRBJ2-7, with TRBD2 identical over 15 bases. The origin of this receptor is a woman aged 18-29 years in good health. The material sequenced was PBMCs. CDR3 in DNA: TGTGCCAGCAGCGGGCGGACTAGCGGGAGGGCCTACGAGCAGTACTTC. It is translated as CASSGRTSGRAYEQYF.